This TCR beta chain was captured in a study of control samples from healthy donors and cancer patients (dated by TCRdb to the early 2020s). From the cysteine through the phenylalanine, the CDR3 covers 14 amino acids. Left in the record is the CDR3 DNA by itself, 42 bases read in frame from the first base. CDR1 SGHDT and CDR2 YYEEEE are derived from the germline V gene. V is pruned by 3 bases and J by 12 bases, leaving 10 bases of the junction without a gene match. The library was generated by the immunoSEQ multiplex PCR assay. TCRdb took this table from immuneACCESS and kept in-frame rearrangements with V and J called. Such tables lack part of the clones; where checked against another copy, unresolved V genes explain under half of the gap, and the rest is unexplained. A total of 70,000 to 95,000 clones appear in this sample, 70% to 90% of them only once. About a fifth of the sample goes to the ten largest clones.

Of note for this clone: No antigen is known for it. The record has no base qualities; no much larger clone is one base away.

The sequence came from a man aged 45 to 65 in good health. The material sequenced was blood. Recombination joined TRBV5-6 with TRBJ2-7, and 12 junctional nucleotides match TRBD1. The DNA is TGTGCCAGCAGCTCCGCTGGGGGACAGGGGGCGGGGTACTTC. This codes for CASSSAGGQGAGYF.